This T cell receptor (beta chain) is from a study of T cells in Graves' hyperthyroidism and ophthalmopathy. Study findings and constraints: Most clonotypes expanded in thyroid above 0.001 were likewise present in blood.

On this clonotype itself: No antigen is known for it.

TCR beta CDR3 region amplification was performed from RNA transcripts. First-round RT-PCR targeting the TCR CDR3 was performed with the HTBI primer set. TCRdb passed the multiplex PCR reads through MiXCR, listing each CDR3 protein once. Among 350,000 or so distinct CDR3 sequences, roughly 20% were seen once, and the ten largest hold 15%. Per germline, CDR1 SGHTA and CDR2 FQGNSA. The CDR3 has 14 amino acids. Trimming took 5 bases from V and 7 from J, leaving 12 bases between them. The sequence was obtained from a woman in her thirties or forties with Graves' ophthalmopathy. V usage is TRBV7-2 and J usage is TRBJ1-6; TRBD1 is a possible D gene (5 bases). Sequenced sample: blood. The CDR3 sequence is CASSPAGRNSPLHF. The CDR3 region has the DNA TGTGCCAGCAGCCCCGCAGGGCGAAATTCACCCCTCCACTTT.